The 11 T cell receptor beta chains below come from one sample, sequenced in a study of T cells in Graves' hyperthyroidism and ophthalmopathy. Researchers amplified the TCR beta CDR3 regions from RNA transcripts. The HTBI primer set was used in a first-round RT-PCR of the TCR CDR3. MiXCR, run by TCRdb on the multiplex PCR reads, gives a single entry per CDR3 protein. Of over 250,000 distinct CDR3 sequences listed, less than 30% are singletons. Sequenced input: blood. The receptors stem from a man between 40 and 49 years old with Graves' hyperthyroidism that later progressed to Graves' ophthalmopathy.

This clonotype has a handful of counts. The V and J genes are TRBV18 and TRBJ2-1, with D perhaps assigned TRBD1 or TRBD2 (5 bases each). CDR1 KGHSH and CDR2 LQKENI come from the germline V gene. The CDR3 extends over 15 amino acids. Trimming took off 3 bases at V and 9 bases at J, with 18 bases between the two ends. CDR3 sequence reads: CASSPPGPSVAEQFF. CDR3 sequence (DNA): TGTGCCAGCTCACCGCCGGGACCAAGCGTGGCTGAGCAGTTCTTC.

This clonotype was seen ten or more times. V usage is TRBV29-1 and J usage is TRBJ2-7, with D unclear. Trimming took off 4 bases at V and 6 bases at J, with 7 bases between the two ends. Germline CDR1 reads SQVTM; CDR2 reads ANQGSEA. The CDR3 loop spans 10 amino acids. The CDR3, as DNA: TGCAGCGTTGCGGACGGCGAGCAGTACTTC. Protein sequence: CSVADGEQYF.

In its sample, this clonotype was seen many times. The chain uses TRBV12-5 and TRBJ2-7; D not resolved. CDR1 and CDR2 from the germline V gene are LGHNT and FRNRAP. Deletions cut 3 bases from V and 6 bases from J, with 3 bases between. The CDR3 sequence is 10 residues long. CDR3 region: CASGFREQYF. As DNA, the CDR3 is TGTGCTAGTGGTTTTCGCGAGCAGTACTTC.

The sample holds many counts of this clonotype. The CDR3 sequence: CASIFSRAHSNQPQHF. CDR3 sequence (DNA): TGTGCCAGTATCTTCTCCAGGGCCCATAGCAATCAGCCCCAGCATTTT. This rearrangement joins TRBV19 to TRBJ1-5, with D perhaps matching TRBD1 (5 bases). CDR1 and CDR2 (germline): LNHDA, SQIVND (reference sequence). The CDR3 has 16 amino acids. Trimming took off 7 bases at V and 0 bases at J, with 16 bases between the two ends.

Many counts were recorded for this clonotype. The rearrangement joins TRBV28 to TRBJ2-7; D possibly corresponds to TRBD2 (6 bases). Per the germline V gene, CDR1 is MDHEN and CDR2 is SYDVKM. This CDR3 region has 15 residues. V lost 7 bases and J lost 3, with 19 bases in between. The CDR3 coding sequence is TGTGCCAGCACCTCACTTGCGGGGAGCCTCTACGAGCAGTACTTC. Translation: CASTSLAGSLYEQYF.

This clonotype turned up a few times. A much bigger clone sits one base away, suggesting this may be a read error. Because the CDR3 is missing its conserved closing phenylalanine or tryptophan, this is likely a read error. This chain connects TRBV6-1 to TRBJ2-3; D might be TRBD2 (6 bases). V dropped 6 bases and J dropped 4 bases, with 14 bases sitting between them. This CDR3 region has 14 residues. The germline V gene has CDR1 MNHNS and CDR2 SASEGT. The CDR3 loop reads CASSLARESDTQYS. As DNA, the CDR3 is TGTGCCAGCAGCCTCGCCCGGGAGTCAGATACGCAGTATTCT.

The CDR3 is CASRPSGGQEQYF. CDR3 coding DNA: TGTGCCAGCAGGCCGTCAGGGGGCCAGGAGCAGTACTTC. The chain has TRBV12-3 or TRBV12-4 and TRBJ2-7; TRBD1 matches 8 bases. CDR3 length: 13 amino acids. V gave up 6 bases and J gave up 7 bases; unmatched junction bases: 8.

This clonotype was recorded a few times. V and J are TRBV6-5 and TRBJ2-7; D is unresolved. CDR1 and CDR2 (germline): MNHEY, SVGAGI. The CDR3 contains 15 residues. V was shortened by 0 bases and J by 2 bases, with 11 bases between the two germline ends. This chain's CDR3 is CASSYSRVQAYEQYF. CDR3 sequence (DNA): TGTGCCAGCAGTTACTCCCGGGTTCAAGCCTACGAGCAGTACTTC.

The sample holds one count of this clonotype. The CDR3 sequence: CASSSTQGARETQYF. The CDR3 DNA reads as TGTGCCAGCAGCTCTACACAGGGGGCGCGAGAGACCCAGTACTTC. The V gene is TRBV28, the J gene TRBJ2-5; 9 bases fit TRBD1. The CDR3 has 15 amino acids. J was trimmed by 4 bases and V by 6 bases; bases with no gene match: 9. Germline values: CDR1 MDHEN, CDR2 SYDVKM.

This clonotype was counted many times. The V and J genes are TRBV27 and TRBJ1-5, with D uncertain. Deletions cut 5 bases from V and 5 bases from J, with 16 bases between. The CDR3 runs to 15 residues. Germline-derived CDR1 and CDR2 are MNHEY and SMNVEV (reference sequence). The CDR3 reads CASSRGLPRYQPQHF. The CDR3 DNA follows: TGTGCCAGCAGTCGAGGCCTCCCTAGATATCAGCCCCAGCATTTT.

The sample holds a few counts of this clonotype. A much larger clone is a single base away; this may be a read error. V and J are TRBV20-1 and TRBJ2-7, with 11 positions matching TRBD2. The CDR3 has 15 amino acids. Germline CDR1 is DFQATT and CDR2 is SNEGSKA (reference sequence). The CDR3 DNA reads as TGCAGTGCTAGAGATCTACTAGCGGGAGTAAACGAGCAGTGCTTC. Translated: CSARDLLAGVNEQCF.